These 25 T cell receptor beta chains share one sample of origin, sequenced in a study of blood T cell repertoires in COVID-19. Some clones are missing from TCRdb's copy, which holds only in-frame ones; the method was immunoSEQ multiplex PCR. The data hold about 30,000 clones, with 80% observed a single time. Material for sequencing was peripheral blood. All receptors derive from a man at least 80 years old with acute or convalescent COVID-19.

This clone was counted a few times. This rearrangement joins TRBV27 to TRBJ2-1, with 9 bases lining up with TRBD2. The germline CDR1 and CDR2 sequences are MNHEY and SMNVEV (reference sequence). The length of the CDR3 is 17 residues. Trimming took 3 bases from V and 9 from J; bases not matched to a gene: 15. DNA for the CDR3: TGTGCCAGCAGTTTCGGCCCGCTAGCGGGACGTCGAGGTGAGCAGTTCTTC. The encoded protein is CASSFGPLAGRRGEQFF.

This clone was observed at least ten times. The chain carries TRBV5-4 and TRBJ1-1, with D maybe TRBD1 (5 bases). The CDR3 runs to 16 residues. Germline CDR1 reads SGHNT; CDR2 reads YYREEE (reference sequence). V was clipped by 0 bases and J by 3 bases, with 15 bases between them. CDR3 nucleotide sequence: TGTGCCAGCAGCTTGGGGAGCAGGGTGAAGGACACTGAAGCTTTCTTT. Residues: CASSLGSRVKDTEAFF. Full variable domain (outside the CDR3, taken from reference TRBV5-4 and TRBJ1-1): ETGVTQSPTHLIKTRGQQVTLRCSSQSGHNTVSWYQQALGQGPQFIFQYYREEENGRGNFPPRFSGLQFPNYSSELNVNALELDDSALYLCASSLGSRVKDTEAFFGQGTRLTVV.

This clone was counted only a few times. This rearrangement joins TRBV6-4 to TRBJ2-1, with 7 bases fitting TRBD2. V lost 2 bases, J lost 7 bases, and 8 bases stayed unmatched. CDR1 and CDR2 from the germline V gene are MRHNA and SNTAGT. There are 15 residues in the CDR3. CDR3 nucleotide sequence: TGTGCCAGCAGTGACCGGGCGGGAGAATATAATGAGCAGTTCTTC. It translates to CASSDRAGEYNEQFF.

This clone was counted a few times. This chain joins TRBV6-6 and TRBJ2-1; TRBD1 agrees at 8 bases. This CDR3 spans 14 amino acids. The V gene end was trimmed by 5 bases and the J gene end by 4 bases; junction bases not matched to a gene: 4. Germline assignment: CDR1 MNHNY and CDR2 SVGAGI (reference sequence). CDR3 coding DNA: TGTGCCAGCAGTAGGACAGGGCAGTACAATGAGCAGTTCTTC. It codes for CASSRTGQYNEQFF.

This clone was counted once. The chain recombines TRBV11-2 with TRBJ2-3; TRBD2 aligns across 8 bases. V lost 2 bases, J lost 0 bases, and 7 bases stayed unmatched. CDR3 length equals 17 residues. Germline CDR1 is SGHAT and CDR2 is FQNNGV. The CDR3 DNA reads TGTGCCAGCAGCTTAAGGCGGGGACTAGGCAGCACAGATACGCAGTATTTT. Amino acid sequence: CASSLRRGLGSTDTQYF.

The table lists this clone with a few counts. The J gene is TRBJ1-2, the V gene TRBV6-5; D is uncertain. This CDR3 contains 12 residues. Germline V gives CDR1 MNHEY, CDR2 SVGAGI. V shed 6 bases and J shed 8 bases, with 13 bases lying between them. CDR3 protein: CASSSDFGGYTF. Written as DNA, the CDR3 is TGTGCCAGCAGCTCGGACTTTGGAGGCTACACCTTC.

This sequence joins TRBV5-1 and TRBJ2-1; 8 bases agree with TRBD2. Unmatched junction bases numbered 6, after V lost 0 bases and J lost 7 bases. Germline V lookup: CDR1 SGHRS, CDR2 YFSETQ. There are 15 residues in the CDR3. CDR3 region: CASSLGSGSYNEQFF. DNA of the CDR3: TGCGCCAGCAGCTTGGGGAGCGGGAGTTATAATGAGCAGTTCTTC.

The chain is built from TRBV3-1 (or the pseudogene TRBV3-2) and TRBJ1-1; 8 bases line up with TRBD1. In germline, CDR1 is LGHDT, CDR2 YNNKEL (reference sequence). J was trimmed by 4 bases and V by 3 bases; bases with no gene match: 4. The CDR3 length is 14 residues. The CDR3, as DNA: TGTGCCAGCAGCCAGGACAGGGCCACCACTGAAGCTTTCTTT. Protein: CASSQDRATTEAFF.

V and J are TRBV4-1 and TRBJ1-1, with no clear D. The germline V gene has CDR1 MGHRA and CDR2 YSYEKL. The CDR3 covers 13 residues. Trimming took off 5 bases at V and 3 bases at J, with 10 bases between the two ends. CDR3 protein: CASSLTEYTEAFF. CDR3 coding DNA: TGCGCCAGCAGCTTGACTGAATACACTGAAGCTTTCTTT.

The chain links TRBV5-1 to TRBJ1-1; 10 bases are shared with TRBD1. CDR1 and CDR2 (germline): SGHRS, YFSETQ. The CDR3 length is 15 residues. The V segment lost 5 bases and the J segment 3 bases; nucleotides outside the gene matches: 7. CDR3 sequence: CASSRTGGWDTEAFF. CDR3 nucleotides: TGCGCCAGCAGTCGGACAGGGGGATGGGACACTGAAGCTTTCTTT.

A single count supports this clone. CDR3 bases: TGTGCCAGCAGCTTGGATCCGGGACAGGGCTACAATGAGCAGTTCTTC. This encodes CASSLDPGQGYNEQFF. The rearrangement uses TRBV5-8 and TRBJ2-1, with 9 bases aligning to TRBD1. V dropped 0 bases and J dropped 3; count of bases not matched to a gene: 4. This CDR3 has 16 amino acids. Germline CDR1 reads SGHTS; CDR2 reads YDEGEE.

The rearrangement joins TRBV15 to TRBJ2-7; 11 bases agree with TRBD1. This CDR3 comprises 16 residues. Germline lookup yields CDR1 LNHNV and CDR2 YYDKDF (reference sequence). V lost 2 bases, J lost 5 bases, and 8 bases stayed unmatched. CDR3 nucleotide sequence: TGTGCCACCAGCAGATGGGTCCGGACAGGGGGCGACGAGCAGTACTTC. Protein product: CATSRWVRTGGDEQYF. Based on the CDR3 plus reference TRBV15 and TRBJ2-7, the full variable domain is DAMVIQNPRYQVTQFGKPVTLSCSQTLNHNVMYWYQQKSSQAPKLLFHYYDKDFNNEADTPDNFQSRRPNTSFCFLDIRSPGLGDTAMYLCATSRWVRTGGDEQYFGPGTRLTVT.

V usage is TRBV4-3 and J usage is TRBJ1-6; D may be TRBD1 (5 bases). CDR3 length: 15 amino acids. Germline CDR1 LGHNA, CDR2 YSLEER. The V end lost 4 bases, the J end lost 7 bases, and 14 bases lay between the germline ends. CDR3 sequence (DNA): TGCGCCAGCAGCCGCTTGGTCGGGGGAAATTCACCCCTCCACTTT. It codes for CASSRLVGGNSPLHF.

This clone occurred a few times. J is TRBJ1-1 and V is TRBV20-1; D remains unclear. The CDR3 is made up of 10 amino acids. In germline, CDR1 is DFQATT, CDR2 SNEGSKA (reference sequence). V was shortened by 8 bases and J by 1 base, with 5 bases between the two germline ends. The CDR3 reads CSTGNTEAFF. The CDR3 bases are TGCAGTACGGGGAACACTGAAGCTTTCTTT.

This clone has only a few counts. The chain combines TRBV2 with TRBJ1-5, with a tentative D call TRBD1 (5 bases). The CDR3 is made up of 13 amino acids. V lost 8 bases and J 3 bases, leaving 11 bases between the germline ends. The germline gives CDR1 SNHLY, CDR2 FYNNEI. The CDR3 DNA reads TGTGCCAGCGCGGGGCCCCCCAATCAGCCCCAGCATTTT. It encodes CASAGPPNQPQHF.

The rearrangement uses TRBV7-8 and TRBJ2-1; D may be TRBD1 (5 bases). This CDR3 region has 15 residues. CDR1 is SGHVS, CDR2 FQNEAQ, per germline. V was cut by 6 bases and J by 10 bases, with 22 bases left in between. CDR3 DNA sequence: TGTGCCAGCAGTTATCAGGGTATTCCCTTAGGAGAGCAGTTCTTC. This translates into CASSYQGIPLGEQFF.

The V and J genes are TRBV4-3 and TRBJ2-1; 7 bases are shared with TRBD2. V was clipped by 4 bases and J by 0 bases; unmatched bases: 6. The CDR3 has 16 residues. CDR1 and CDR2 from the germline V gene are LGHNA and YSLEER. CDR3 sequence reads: CASSRTGGVSYNEQFF. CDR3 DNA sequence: TGCGCCAGCAGCCGTACGGGGGGAGTCTCCTACAATGAGCAGTTCTTC.

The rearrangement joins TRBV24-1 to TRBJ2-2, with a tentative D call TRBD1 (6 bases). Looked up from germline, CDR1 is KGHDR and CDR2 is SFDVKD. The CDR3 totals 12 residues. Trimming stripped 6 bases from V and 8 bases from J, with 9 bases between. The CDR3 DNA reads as TGTGCCACCAGTCAAGGGACAGGGGAGCTGTTTTTT. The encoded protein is CATSQGTGELFF.

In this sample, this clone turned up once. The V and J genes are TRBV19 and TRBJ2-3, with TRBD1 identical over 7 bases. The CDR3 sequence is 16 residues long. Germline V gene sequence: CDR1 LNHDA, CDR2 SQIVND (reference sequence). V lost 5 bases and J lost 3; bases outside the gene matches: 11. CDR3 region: CASSLSGQVGTDTQYF. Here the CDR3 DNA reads TGTGCCAGTAGTCTCTCCGGACAGGTGGGGACAGATACGCAGTATTTT. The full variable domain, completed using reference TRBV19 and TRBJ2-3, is DGGITQSPKYLFRKEGQNVTLSCEQNLNHDAMYWYRQDPGQGLRLIYYSQIVNDFQKGDIAEGYSVSREKKESFPLTVTSAQKNPTAFYLCASSLSGQVGTDTQYFGPGTRLTVL.

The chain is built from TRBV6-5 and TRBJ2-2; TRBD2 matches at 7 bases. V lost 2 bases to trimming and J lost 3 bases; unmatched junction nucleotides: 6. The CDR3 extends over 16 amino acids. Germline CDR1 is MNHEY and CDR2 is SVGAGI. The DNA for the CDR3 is TGTGCCAGCAGTTACGAGGGTAGCGGGTACACCGGGGAGCTGTTTTTT. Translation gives CASSYEGSGYTGELFF.

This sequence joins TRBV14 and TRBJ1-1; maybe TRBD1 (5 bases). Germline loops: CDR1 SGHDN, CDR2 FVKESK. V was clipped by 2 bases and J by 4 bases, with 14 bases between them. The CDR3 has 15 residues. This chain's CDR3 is CASSQYGQIGTEAFF. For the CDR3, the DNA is TGTGCCAGCAGCCAATACGGACAAATTGGCACTGAAGCTTTCTTT. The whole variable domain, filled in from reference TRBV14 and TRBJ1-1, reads EAGVTQFPSHSVIEKGQTVTLRCDPISGHDNLYWYRRVMGKEIKFLLHFVKESKQDESGMPNNRFLAERTGGTYSTLKVQPAELEDSGVYFCASSQYGQIGTEAFFGQGTRLTVV.

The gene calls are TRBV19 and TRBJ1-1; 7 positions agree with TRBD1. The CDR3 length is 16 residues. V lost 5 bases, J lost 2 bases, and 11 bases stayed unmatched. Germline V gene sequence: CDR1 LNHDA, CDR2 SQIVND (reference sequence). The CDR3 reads CASSYDREALNTEAFF. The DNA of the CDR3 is TGTGCCAGTAGTTACGACAGGGAGGCCCTTAACACTGAAGCTTTCTTT.

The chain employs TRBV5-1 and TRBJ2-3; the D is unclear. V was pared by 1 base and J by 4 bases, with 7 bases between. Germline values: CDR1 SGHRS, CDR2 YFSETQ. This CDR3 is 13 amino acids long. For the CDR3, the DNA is TGCGCCAGCAGCTTGCGGGTCGCAGATACGCAGTATTTT. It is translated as CASSLRVADTQYF.

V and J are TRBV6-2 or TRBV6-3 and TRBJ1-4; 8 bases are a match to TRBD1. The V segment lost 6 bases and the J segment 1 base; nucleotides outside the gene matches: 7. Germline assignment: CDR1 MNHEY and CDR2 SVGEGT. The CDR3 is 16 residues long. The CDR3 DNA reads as TGTGCCAGCAGCCTTGGGACAGGAGGAACTAATGAAAAACTGTTTTTT. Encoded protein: CASSLGTGGTNEKLFF.

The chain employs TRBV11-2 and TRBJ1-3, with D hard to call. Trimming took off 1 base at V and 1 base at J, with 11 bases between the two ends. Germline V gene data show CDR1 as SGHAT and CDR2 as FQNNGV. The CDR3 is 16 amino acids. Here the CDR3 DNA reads TGTGCCAGCAGCTTAGGCGGCATAAGGTCTGGAAACACCATATATTTT. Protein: CASSLGGIRSGNTIYF.